These T cell receptor beta chains were read from a single sample in a study of TIL therapy for anti-PD-1-resistant metastatic lung cancer. Assay used: immunoSEQ multiplex PCR; TCRdb lists only in-frame clones, some missing. The table shows 50,000 to 70,000 clones, with 75% to 85% occurring only once. Sample: blood, taken at baseline. These receptors were taken from a person aged 25-85 years with non-small cell lung cancer. Both conserved end residues are part of each CDR3. D genes are given only for firm matches. Size is stated for part of the rows, as once, few or many counts, or as a class when the clone is expanded.

>TRBD1|.|TRBV5-1|TRBJ2-5
TGCGCCAGCAGCCTCGCCGGGACAGGGGTTCAAGAGACCCAGTACTTC
CASSLAGTGVQETQYF
>TRBD1|.|TRBV3-1/TRBV3-2|TRBJ2-7
TGTGCCAGCAGCCAAGCAGGGACAGGGGTCCCCTACGAGCAGTACTTC
CASSQAGTGVPYEQYF
>TRBD2|.|TRBV11-3|TRBJ2-3
TGTGCCAGCAGCTTAGGGGCAGGGAGGGGTCGAAGCACAGATACGCAGTATTTT
CASSLGAGRGRSTDTQYF
>.|.|TRBV14|TRBJ2-2
TGTGCCAGCAGCCCGGAGTGGCAGACGGGTGGCACCGGGGAGCTGTTTTTT
CASSPEWQTGGTGELFF
>TRBD1|.|TRBV4-2|TRBJ1-2
TGTGCCAGCAGCCAGAGGGACAGTTCCCTCAACTATGGCTACACCTTC
CASSQRDSSLNYGYTF
>TRBD2|once|TRBV7-2|TRBJ2-1
TGTGCCAGCAGCCCCAGACTAGCGGGAGGAGGCGAGCAGTTCTTC
CASSPRLAGGGEQFF
>TRBD2|once|TRBV5-1|TRBJ2-3
TGCGCCAGCGTTCGGACTAGCGGGGGAACAGATACGCAGTATTTT
CASVRTSGGTDTQYF
>.|.|TRBV28|TRBJ1-5
TGTGCCAGCAGGTCGAGCAATCAGCCCCAGCATTTT
CASRSSNQPQHF
>TRBD1|.|TRBV4-1|TRBJ2-5
TGCGCCAGCAGCGAAGAGTCGGGACAGAACCAAGAGACCCAGTACTTC
CASSEESGQNQETQYF
>TRBD1|.|TRBV30|TRBJ1-3
TGTGCCTGGGCTCAGGGGGCGGACACCATATATTTT
CAWAQGADTIYF
>.|.|TRBV3-1/TRBV3-2|TRBJ2-7
TGTGCCAGCAGCCAAGATGGCCCCCCAGCGTTCCACGAGCAGTACTTC
CASSQDGPPAFHEQYF
>.|.|TRBV7-2|TRBJ2-7
TGTGCCAGCAGCTTAGTTCAGACCTTCTACGAGCAGTACTTC
CASSLVQTFYEQYF
>.|.|TRBV5-6|TRBJ1-2
TGTGCCAGCAGCTTTGACAGTGACTATGGCTACACCTTC
CASSFDSDYGYTF
>.|.|TRBV9|TRBJ2-3
TGTGCCAGCAGCGTGGCAGGATCAACCCCAGATACGCAGTATTTT
CASSVAGSTPDTQYF
>.|.|TRBV3-1/TRBV3-2|TRBJ2-3
TGTGCCAGCAGCCCCCCAAGCGGGTTCATGACATATACGCAGTATTTT
CASSPPSGFMTYTQYF
>.|.|TRBV7-2|TRBJ2-1
TGTGCCAGCAGCTTTACGGGGGGCGCTTCTGGTGAGCAGTTCTTC
CASSFTGGASGEQFF
>TRBD1|few|TRBV15|TRBJ2-7
TGTGCCACCTCATTTCCAGGGGGCCTGGTCCACGAGCAGTACTTC
CATSFPGGLVHEQYF
>.|.|TRBV5-4|TRBJ2-3
TGTGCCAGCAGCTTATTCTCGGCAGATACGCAGTATTTT
CASSLFSADTQYF
>.|.|TRBV24-1|TRBJ1-3
TGTGCCACCGGGGACCGCTCTGGAAACACCATATATTTT
CATGDRSGNTIYF
>.|few|TRBV6-5|TRBJ1-6
TGTGCCAGCAGTTACTCCCGACAGATCTATAATTCACCCCTCCACTTT
CASSYSRQIYNSPLHF
>TRBD2|.|TRBV6-4|TRBJ2-3
TGTGCCAGCAGTGACCTAGCGGGAGGGGATACGCAGTATTTT
CASSDLAGGDTQYF
>.|few|TRBV7-6|TRBJ2-7
TGTGCCAGCAGCTCCCCTGGTTTTTCGCGGGAGCAGTACTTC
CASSSPGFSREQYF
>.|.|TRBV6-2/TRBV6-3|TRBJ2-7
TGTGCCAGCAGCCCCTCCTACGAGCAGTACTTC
CASSPSYEQYF
>.|medium-sized|TRBV11-3|TRBJ2-2
TGTGCCAGCAGGTCGAACACCGGGGAGCTGTTTTTT
CASRSNTGELFF
>TRBD2|.|TRBV9|TRBJ2-1
TGTGCCAGCAGCATACTAGCGGGGTACACTGTGGATGAGCAGTTCTTC
CASSILAGYTVDEQFF
>TRBD2|.|TRBV28|TRBJ2-7
TGTGCCAGCAGTATAAGCGGGAGGCGTCCTTACGAGCAGTACTTC
CASSISGRRPYEQYF
>TRBD2|.|TRBV6-5|TRBJ2-7
TGTGCCAGCACCGGGGTGGGGGGGAACGAGCAGTACTTC
CASTGVGGNEQYF
>.|.|TRBV30|TRBJ1-3
TGTGCCTGTCACGGTCTCTCTGGAAACACCATATATTTT
CACHGLSGNTIYF
>TRBD2|.|TRBV4-3|TRBJ2-3
TGCGCCAGCAGCGTATCCGGGACTAGCGGGGGGGATTACACAGATACGCAGTATTTT
CASSVSGTSGGDYTDTQYF
>.|.|TRBV29-1|TRBJ2-3
TGCAGCGTTGACCCGGCTGAAGCAGATACGCAGTATTTT
CSVDPAEADTQYF
>TRBD2|.|TRBV7-6|TRBJ2-1
TGTGCCAGCAGCTCACCCCCTCTAGCGGGGGATTACAATGAGCAGTTCTTC
CASSSPPLAGDYNEQFF
>TRBD2|.|TRBV7-9|TRBJ2-1
TGTGCCAGCAGCTCAACCGGGACTAGTAACTATGAGCAGTTCTTC
CASSSTGTSNYEQFF
>.|.|TRBV5-6|TRBJ1-4
TGTGCCAGCAGCTTTTGGAGCGGGGAGGGAGTTAATGAAAAACTGTTTTTT
CASSFWSGEGVNEKLFF
>.|.|TRBV6-2/TRBV6-3|TRBJ1-1
TGTGCCAGCAGTAACAGGAACACTGAAGCTTTCTTT
CASSNRNTEAFF
>.|.|TRBV18|TRBJ2-1
TGTGCCAGCTCACCGGGTCTGAGCTCCTACAATGAGCAGTTCTTC
CASSPGLSSYNEQFF
>TRBD2|.|TRBV6-1|TRBJ2-5
TGTGCCAGCAGTGAATTTAGCGGGGGGGCAGAGACCCAGTACTTC
CASSEFSGGAETQYF
>TRBD1|.|TRBV3-1/TRBV3-2|TRBJ2-2
TGTGCCAGCAGCCAAGGCATTTTTGGGACAGGGAACACCGGGGAGCTGTTTTTT
CASSQGIFGTGNTGELFF
>.|.|TRBV4-3|TRBJ2-1
TGCGCCAGCAGCCCCAGACTAGGGGGGTTTGAGGCGACCTACAATGAGCAGTTCTTC
CASSPRLGGFEATYNEQFF
>.|.|TRBV28|TRBJ2-3
TGTGCCAGCCGATTTCGGGTCGGTACGCAGTATTTT
CASRFRVGTQYF
>.|once|TRBV6-2/TRBV6-3|TRBJ2-2
TGTGCCAGCAGTTACCCCCAGGGGTTATTGACCGGGGAGCTGTTTTTT
CASSYPQGLLTGELFF
>.|once|TRBV6-5|TRBJ2-3
TGTGCCAGCAGTTCGGACTCGTGGACGCAGTATTTT
CASSSDSWTQYF
>.|.|TRBV7-2|TRBJ2-3
TGTGCCAGCAGCTTAAATAGCTTCTTCACAGATACGCAGTATTTT
CASSLNSFFTDTQYF
>TRBD2|.|TRBV6-4|TRBJ2-1
TGTGCCAGCAGCCTGCTCCCCAGCGGGAGGGCTGTTGAGCAGTTCTTC
CASSLLPSGRAVEQFF
>.|once|TRBV14|TRBJ2-7
TGTGCCAGCAGCCAAAGAAGGACAAGTTCCGGGACAACCTACGAGCAGTACTTC
CASSQRRTSSGTTYEQYF
>.|.|TRBV7-9|TRBJ2-5
TGTGCCAGCAGATTAGGCCCAGGGGTTGAGACCCAGTACTTC
CASRLGPGVETQYF
>.|.|TRBV7-3|TRBJ2-2
TGTGCCAGCAGCCCGTACGGGGCACCAACCGGGGAGCTGTTTTTT
CASSPYGAPTGELFF
>.|few|TRBV5-5|TRBJ1-6
TGTGCCAGCAGCTTGGTAGGACAGATGGGGAATTCACCCCTCCACTTT
CASSLVGQMGNSPLHF